This T cell receptor (beta chain) was identified during a study of blood T cell repertoires in COVID-19 (dated by TCRdb to 2020 to 2022). Looking at the study overall: Collaborator samples came from the United States, Italy and Spain and covered acute and convalescent phases of COVID-19. Nearly every sample came with metadata listing a de-identified subject ID, COVID-19 status, age in years and sex. The dataset comprised deeply sampled blood TCRbeta repertoires from subjects exposed to, actively infected with, or recovered from COVID-19. The samples were drawn from two sources: the first 160 participants of the ongoing ImmuneRACE study, and fewer than 1,500 subjects contributed by 6 global collaborators. Where HLA class I and class II types were available, the types were taken from metadata supplied by the sample provider, not from assay-based typing. The material from the prospective study consisted of cDNA or gDNA derived from T cells, B-cell-depleted T cells, or PBMCs. The repertoires were released in a freely available public database intended as a resource for research on the immune response to SARS-CoV-2. The paper's findings and limits, for the study overall: Clinical and demographic metadata were provided uncurated, with the amount varying by source and participant.

CDR1 and CDR2, per the germline V gene, are LGHNT and FRNRAP. Spanning cysteine to phenylalanine, the CDR3 consists of 15 amino acids. Only CDR3 DNA is held: 45 bases, read in frame from base 1. The junction shows trimming of 0 bases on V and 7 bases on J, and the gene matches do not reach 3 bases of it. Concerning this clone itself: This receptor's antigen is unknown. No base quality information exists; no much larger clone differs at one position.

The immunoSEQ Assay, a bias-controlled multiplex PCR, was used to amplify TCRbeta CDR3 regions from genomic DNA. In the paper's pipeline: The number of nucleated cells in each sample was estimated from the amplification of reference gene primers within the assay. Sequence reads were collapsed and filtered to measure the absolute abundance of every unique TCRbeta CDR3 rearrangement. For each sample, productive Simpson clonality was calculated as the square root of Simpson's diversity index across productive rearrangements. Entries here come from immuneACCESS through TCRdb and include only in-frame sequences with V and J called. Some clones fail to appear in such tables; in the studies checked, an unresolved V gene covers under half of the shortfall, and the cause of the remainder is unknown. The DNA was the basis for D and trimming; V, J and clone size are from that table. Within this sample are more than 130,000 clones, with about 80% of them counted one time only. The top ten clonotypes cover approximately 6.1% of the sample.

Collaborating institutions collected whole blood in K2EDTA tubes following their own protocols. For TCRbeta analysis, collaborator samples were shipped as frozen whole blood, as isolated PBMCs, or as DNA extracted from either sample type. This TCR derives from a human donor in a cohort sampled during active COVID-19. The sequenced sample consisted of peripheral blood. The chain was built from TRBV12-5 and TRBJ1-2; TRBD1 lines up with 12 middle nucleotides. CDR3 region: CASGLVQGQGAGYTF. The sequence in DNA is TGTGCTAGTGGTTTGGTACAGGGACAGGGGGCTGGCTACACCTTC.